The 21 T cell receptor beta chains in this list originate from one sample, sequenced in a study of blood T cell repertoires in COVID-19. Profiled with immunoSEQ multiplex PCR; TCRdb holds only in-frame clones, not every one. The sample consists of about 260,000 clones, just under 90% of them appearing once. The sequenced sample consisted of peripheral blood. These TCRs come from a woman aged 35 to 49 with acute or convalescent COVID-19.

This clone was observed a handful of times. The V call is TRBV10-3, the J call TRBJ1-5; maybe TRBD1 (5 bases). CDR1 is ENHRY, CDR2 SYGVKD, per germline. The CDR3 sequence is 15 residues long. V lost 10 bases, J lost 0 bases, and 16 bases lay in between. CDR3 nucleotide sequence: TGTGCCACCGCATATACTGACAGTAGCAATCAGCCCCAGCATTTT. Amino acids: CATAYTDSSNQPQHF.

The chain has TRBV15 and TRBJ2-6, with TRBD1 matching over 7 bases. Germline CDR1 and CDR2: LNHNV and YYDKDF (reference sequence). This CDR3 has 15 residues. V shed 5 bases, J shed 9 bases, and the junction held 10 bases outside the gene matches. CDR3 bases: TGTGCCACCAGCCGAACGGACAGGTCCCTCAACGTCCTGACTTTC. Its translation: CATSRTDRSLNVLTF.

The chain carries TRBV20-1 and TRBJ2-1; TRBD2 matches at 9 bases. Unmatched junction bases numbered 8, after V lost 3 bases and J lost 5 bases. CDR1 and CDR2 (germline): DFQATT, SNEGSKA (reference sequence). There are 15 residues in the CDR3. The CDR3 region is CSASSRGGADNEQFF. The CDR3 DNA reads TGCAGTGCTAGTTCGCGCGGGGGGGCAGACAATGAGCAGTTCTTC.

The rearrangement joins TRBV9 to TRBJ1-5, with D perhaps TRBD1 (6 bases). The CDR3 length is 14 residues. Germline lookup yields CDR1 SGDLS and CDR2 YYNGEE. Trimming stripped 3 bases from V and 0 bases from J, with 7 bases between. The CDR3 reads CASSEQGSNQPQHF. Here the CDR3 DNA reads TGTGCCAGCAGCGAACAGGGTAGCAATCAGCCCCAGCATTTT.

V and J are TRBV11-2 and TRBJ2-1; TRBD2 aligns across 10 bases. The germline gives CDR1 SGHAT, CDR2 FQNNGV. CDR3 size: 15 residues. Trimming took 2 bases from V and 8 from J; bases not matched to a gene: 6. The CDR3 protein is CASSLPGLAYHEQFF. The CDR3 bases are TGTGCCAGCAGCTTACCGGGACTAGCGTACCATGAGCAGTTCTTC. The whole variable domain, remainder taken from reference TRBV11-2 and TRBJ2-1, is EAGVAQSPRYKIIEKRQSVAFWCNPISGHATLYWYQQILGQGPKLLIQFQNNGVVDDSQLPKDRFSAERLKGVDSTLKIQPAKLEDSAVYLCASSLPGLAYHEQFFGPGTRLTVL.

The genes are TRBV2 and TRBJ2-7, with a tentative D call TRBD1 (7 bases). V was pared by 4 bases and J by 7 bases, with 17 bases between. Germline V gene lookup returns CDR1 SNHLY and CDR2 FYNNEI. CDR3 length equals 14 residues. The chain's CDR3 is CASSGLRQGGEQYV. The CDR3 coding sequence is TGTGCCAGCAGTGGCCTCCGGCAGGGGGGTGAGCAGTACGTC.

The rearrangement joins TRBV9 to TRBJ1-3; D not resolved. Deletions cut 3 bases from V and 4 bases from J, with 14 bases between. The CDR3 is made up of 15 amino acids. CDR1 and CDR2 (germline): SGDLS, YYNGEE. The CDR3 protein is CASSGPERYGNTIYF. The CDR3 region has the DNA TGTGCCAGCAGCGGCCCCGAACGGTACGGAAACACCATATATTTT.

The chain has TRBV6-5 and TRBJ2-1; weak D call: TRBD1 (7 bases). The CDR3 consists of 14 residues. Germline V gene data show CDR1 as MNHEY and CDR2 as SVGAGI. The V gene lost 6 bases and the J gene lost 8 bases, with 17 bases spanning the gap. The CDR3 is CASSRGVWADEQFF. In DNA form, the CDR3 reads TGTGCCAGCAGCAGGGGGGTATGGGCCGATGAGCAGTTCTTC.

The genes are TRBV5-6 and TRBJ1-2; a weak D match, TRBD1 (5 bases). This CDR3 comprises 14 residues. V was pared by 4 bases and J by 6 bases, with 16 bases between. Germline lookup yields CDR1 SGHDT and CDR2 YYEEEE. The CDR3 loop is CASSLPGGLNGYTF. In DNA form, the CDR3 reads TGTGCCAGCAGCCTACCCGGGGGATTGAATGGCTACACCTTC.

The V gene is TRBV11-1, the J gene TRBJ2-1, with 7 bases lining up with TRBD1. CDR3 size: 16 residues. Germline assignment: CDR1 SGHAT and CDR2 FQDESV (reference sequence). The V gene end was trimmed by 4 bases and the J gene end by 8 bases; junction bases not matched to a gene: 14. CDR3 amino acids: CASSSARPGGIDEQFF. The DNA for the CDR3 is TGTGCCAGCAGCTCCGCAAGGCCAGGGGGAATCGATGAGCAGTTCTTC.

This clone was counted between two and nine times. The genes are TRBV27 and TRBJ2-1, with TRBD2 identical over 7 bases. The CDR3 spans 13 residues. The ends lost 3 bases at V and 10 bases at J; junction bases unmatched: 6. The germline V gene has CDR1 MNHEY and CDR2 SMNVEV (reference sequence). The CDR3 loop is CASSFTSAGEQFF. Here the CDR3 DNA reads TGTGCCAGCAGTTTTACTAGCGCAGGGGAGCAGTTCTTC.

This chain links TRBV18 with TRBJ1-2; maybe TRBD1 (6 bases). V was trimmed by 3 bases and J by 4 bases, leaving 12 bases between them. Germline lookup yields CDR1 KGHSH and CDR2 LQKENI. CDR3 size: 14 residues. The CDR3: CASSPSGTPYGYTF. CDR3 DNA sequence: TGTGCCAGCTCACCCTCCGGGACACCCTATGGCTACACCTTC.

The rearrangement links TRBV6-2 or TRBV6-3 to TRBJ2-2; TRBD1 aligns across 10 bases. Germline V gene data show CDR1 as MNHEY and CDR2 as SVGEGT. The length of the CDR3 is 15 residues. V gave up 6 bases and J gave up 6 bases; unmatched junction bases: 7. The CDR3 nucleotides read TGTGCCAGCAGCCCCGGGACAGGGGTTCCCGGGGAGCTGTTTTTT. It codes for CASSPGTGVPGELFF.

V usage is TRBV6-6 and J usage is TRBJ1-5; perhaps TRBD1 as D (6 bases). CDR1 MNHNY and CDR2 SVGAGI come from the germline V gene (reference sequence). This CDR3 region has 15 residues. V was trimmed by 0 bases and J by 7 bases, leaving 13 bases between them. The CDR3 nucleotides read TGTGCCAGCAGTTACTCCTCGGCAGGGGAACAGCCCCAGCATTTT. Translation gives CASSYSSAGEQPQHF.

The chain recombines TRBV7-3 with TRBJ1-2; 7 nucleotides align to TRBD1. V lost 1 base, J lost 0 bases, and 8 bases stayed unmatched. Germline V gene sequence: CDR1 SGHTA, CDR2 FQGTGA. CDR3 length: 17 amino acids. CDR3 bases: TGTGCCAGCAGCTTAAAAGGGGACAGAGCTGCTAACTATGGCTACACCTTC. It encodes CASSLKGDRAANYGYTF.

The chain uses TRBV19 and TRBJ2-2; the match to TRBD1 covers 10 bases. This CDR3 is built from 15 residues. V lost 6 bases to trimming and J lost 6 bases; unmatched junction nucleotides: 7. Germline CDR1 LNHDA, CDR2 SQIVND (reference sequence). This CDR3 reads CASSTKTGGPGELFF. Here the CDR3 DNA reads TGTGCCAGTAGCACCAAGACAGGGGGCCCCGGGGAGCTGTTTTTT.

This chain joins TRBV7-2 and TRBJ1-1; D is undetermined. CDR3 length: 14 amino acids. The germline V and J ends were trimmed by 7 bases and 1 base, with 13 bases remaining between them. Per the germline V gene, CDR1 is SGHTA and CDR2 is FQGNSA. The CDR3 DNA follows: TGTGCCAGCACCCCTGATCGTAGGAACACTGAAGCTTTCTTT. Translated, it gives CASTPDRRNTEAFF.

In DNA form, the CDR3 reads TGTGCCAGCTCACCACCGGTGGCGGGTCTACTCGCTGAAGCTTTCTTT. Translating it yields CASSPPVAGLLAEAFF. The chain carries TRBV18 and TRBJ1-1; D gene unclear. The germline V and J ends were trimmed by 0 bases and 6 bases, with 17 bases remaining between them. Germline V lookup: CDR1 KGHSH, CDR2 LQKENI. The CDR3 sequence is 16 residues long.

J is TRBJ1-1 and V is TRBV19; 12 bases are a match to TRBD1. Germline V lookup: CDR1 LNHDA, CDR2 SQIVND (reference sequence). The CDR3 extends over 15 amino acids. Trimming removed 7 bases from V and 4 bases from J; junction bases left unmatched: 7. This chain's CDR3 is CASTTGQGAPTEAFF. The CDR3 coding sequence is TGTGCCAGTACCACGGGACAGGGGGCGCCCACTGAAGCTTTCTTT.

This chain joins TRBV3-1 (or the pseudogene TRBV3-2) and TRBJ1-2; tentatively, D is TRBD1 (5 bases). The CDR3 is 15 residues long. V lost 3 bases and J lost 7, with 18 bases in between. Germline CDR1 is LGHDT and CDR2 is YNNKEL (reference sequence). This chain's CDR3 is CASSHAEGSRGGYTF. The CDR3, as DNA: TGTGCCAGCAGCCATGCGGAGGGGTCCCGGGGTGGCTACACCTTC.

This chain connects TRBV11-2 to TRBJ1-1; 10 bases line up with TRBD1. Germline assignment: CDR1 SGHAT and CDR2 FQNNGV. The CDR3 consists of 14 residues. Germline trimming cut 5 bases from V and 6 bases from J; bases unmatched to any gene: 6. CDR3 nucleotides: TGTGCCAGCAGCCAAGACAGGGGGCTCGCTGAAGCTTTCTTT. Translating gives CASSQDRGLAEAFF.